Shown below are 20 T cell receptor beta chains from a single sample sequenced in a study of blood T cell repertoires in COVID-19. Sequencing used immunoSEQ multiplex PCR; TCRdb keeps in-frame clones, though not all of them. This sample has tens of thousands of clones, with roughly 70% found just once. The sample consisted of peripheral blood. These receptor sequences come from an older man with acute or convalescent COVID-19.

This chain joins TRBV6-7 and TRBJ1-5; no reliable D call. TRBV6-7 is noted as an ORF with a role that remains uncertain. Trimming took 0 bases from V and 2 from J, leaving 5 bases between them. This CDR3 contains 14 residues. The chain's CDR3 is CASSYSAGNQPQHF. DNA of the CDR3: TGTGCCAGCAGTTACTCTGCGGGCAATCAGCCCCAGCATTTT.

This clone came up a few times. This chain joins TRBV12-5 and TRBJ2-5, with TRBD1 matching 7 bases. The CDR3 is made up of 14 amino acids. Germline V gene lookup returns CDR1 LGHNT and CDR2 FRNRAP. V trimming: 5 bases; J trimming: 3 bases; junction bases outside the gene matches: 6. This chain's CDR3 is CASGPRGGKETQYF. The CDR3 DNA reads as TGTGCTAGTGGTCCCCGAGGGGGCAAAGAGACCCAGTACTTC.

J is TRBJ2-1 and V is TRBV3-1 (or the pseudogene TRBV3-2); 7 bases align to TRBD2. The CDR3 spans 16 residues. Germline assignment: CDR1 LGHDT and CDR2 YNNKEL (reference sequence). The trim removed 4 bases at V and 1 base at J, leaving 7 bases unmatched. The CDR3 reads CASSPQRGDSYNEQFF. For the CDR3, the DNA is TGTGCCAGCAGCCCACAACGGGGGGATTCCTACAATGAGCAGTTCTTC.

The genes are TRBV15 and TRBJ2-1; D may be TRBD2 (5 bases). Germline CDR1 and CDR2: LNHNV and YYDKDF (reference sequence). The CDR3 loop spans 20 amino acids. Trimming pared 3 bases from V and 2 bases from J, leaving 26 bases between. DNA of the CDR3: TGTGCCACCAGCAGGCCACCGAGCATTTTTGTGGGAGAAACCTACAATGAGCAGTTCTTC. It specifies CATSRPPSIFVGETYNEQFF.

The CDR3 region is CASSIYTSGSGTDTQYF. DNA for the CDR3: TGTGCCAGCAGCATATATACTAGCGGGAGTGGCACAGATACGCAGTATTTT. This chain connects TRBV5-5 to TRBJ2-3, with 11 bases matching TRBD2. Losses at the gene ends were 4 bases for V and 1 base for J; bases not matched to a gene: 8. Germline-derived CDR1 and CDR2 are SGHKS and YYEKEE (reference sequence). The CDR3 has 17 residues.

The chain uses TRBV12-3 or TRBV12-4 and TRBJ1-2; weak D call: TRBD1 (5 bases). This CDR3 region has 12 residues. Trimming pared 6 bases from V and 7 bases from J, leaving 12 bases between. The CDR3 DNA reads as TGTGCCAGCAGACGAACAGGAAGTGGCTACACCTTC. It yields the protein CASRRTGSGYTF.

The chain joins TRBV27 to TRBJ1-5; TRBD1 might be the D (6 bases). The CDR3 consists of 19 residues. Looked up from germline, CDR1 is MNHEY and CDR2 is SMNVEV (reference sequence). Trimming shortened V by 2 bases and J by 4 bases, and 24 bases separated the two germline ends. The CDR3 DNA sequence: TGTGCCAGCAGTTTACGACAGCATCTGCAAGGGGGTAAAAATCAGCCCCAGCATTTT. Its protein product is CASSLRQHLQGGKNQPQHF.

The chain employs TRBV6-2 or TRBV6-3 and TRBJ1-2, with a tentative D call TRBD1 (6 bases). Per the germline V gene, CDR1 is MNHEY and CDR2 is SVGEGT. The V gene lost 0 bases and the J gene lost 2 bases, with 16 bases spanning the gap. This CDR3 contains 17 residues. The CDR3 region has the DNA TGTGCCAGCAGTTACTCGATGGGGGGGGCGCGGAACTATGGCTACACCTTC. Translating it yields CASSYSMGGARNYGYTF.

This clone was recorded at least ten times. The chain links TRBV19 to TRBJ1-6; D is uncertain. V lost 6 bases to trimming and J lost 9 bases, with 18 bases between them. Germline CDR1 LNHDA, CDR2 SQIVND (reference sequence). This CDR3 has 15 amino acids. CDR3 nucleotides: TGTGCCAGTAGCCCCTCGCGGGGAGCGGGTTCACCCCTCCACTTT. It yields the protein CASSPSRGAGSPLHF.

The genes are TRBV20-1 and TRBJ2-5; D gene ambiguous. The germline gives CDR1 DFQATT, CDR2 SNEGSKA (reference sequence). There are 10 residues in the CDR3. V was clipped by 4 bases and J by 8 bases, with 8 bases between them. In DNA form, the CDR3 reads TGCAGTGCTAACCGAGATACCCAGTACTTC. It is translated as CSANRDTQYF.

The V call is TRBV19, the J call TRBJ1-2; TRBD1 matches 7 bases. Germline-derived CDR1 and CDR2 are LNHDA and SQIVND (reference sequence). The CDR3 is made up of 15 amino acids. With V trimmed by 1 base and J by 4 bases, 6 bases remained unmatched. In DNA form, the CDR3 reads TGTGCCAGTAGTATAGGAGCCGGGACAGTCTATGGCTACACCTTC. Its translation: CASSIGAGTVYGYTF.

The chain recombines TRBV6-2 or TRBV6-3 with TRBJ2-1; the D is unclear. CDR3 length: 12 amino acids. Germline V CDR1 and CDR2: MNHEY, SVGEGT. Trimming removed 1 base at V and 5 bases at J, with 3 bases between. In nucleotides, the CDR3 is TGTGCCAGCAGTTACTTCAACAATGAGCAGTTCTTC. Its protein is CASSYFNNEQFF.

This clone was seen only once. The genes are TRBV7-8 and TRBJ2-4; TRBD1 agrees at 7 bases. This CDR3 contains 13 residues. V was pared by 5 bases and J by 5 bases, with 3 bases of the junction left unmatched. CDR1 is SGHVS and CDR2 is FQNEAQ in the germline V gene. The CDR3 here is CASSVGTENIQYF. The CDR3 coding sequence is TGTGCCAGCAGCGTGGGGACAGAAAACATTCAGTACTTC.

The chain recombines TRBV5-5 with TRBJ1-2, with 8 bases lining up with TRBD1. CDR1 is SGHKS, CDR2 YYEKEE, per germline (reference sequence). The CDR3 sequence is 14 residues long. The V and J ends lost 0 bases and 6 bases, in that order; junction bases with no gene match: 4. The chain's CDR3 is CASSLDPGGDGYTF. For the CDR3, the DNA is TGTGCCAGCAGCTTGGATCCAGGGGGCGATGGCTACACCTTC.

The V call is TRBV5-5, the J call TRBJ1-6; 7 nucleotides align to TRBD1. Germline V gives CDR1 SGHKS, CDR2 YYEKEE (reference sequence). V shed 5 bases, J shed 3 bases, and the junction held 8 bases outside the gene matches. CDR3 length: 16 amino acids. Here the CDR3 DNA reads TGTGCCAGCAGTTACGACAGGGCGATCTATAATTCACCCCTCCACTTT. Translation: CASSYDRAIYNSPLHF.

This clone was seen a handful of times. This chain connects TRBV5-4 to TRBJ1-3, with D possibly matching TRBD1 (6 bases). The V gene's germline CDR1 is SGHNT and CDR2 YYREEE (reference sequence). The CDR3 consists of 15 residues. Trimming removed 0 bases from V and 3 bases from J, with 10 bases in between. This CDR3 is CASSLGGGYGNTIYF. The CDR3 nucleotides are TGTGCCAGCAGCTTGGGAGGGGGTTATGGAAACACCATATATTTT.

The chain recombines TRBV13 with TRBJ1-1; D gene unclear. CDR3 size: 13 residues. Germline V lookup: CDR1 PRHDT, CDR2 FYEKMQ (reference sequence). V was shortened by 6 bases and J by 1 base, with 9 bases between the two germline ends. As DNA, the CDR3 is TGTGCCAGCAGACATGAGGCGAACACTGAAGCTTTCTTT. It yields the protein CASRHEANTEAFF.

This clone was counted between two and nine times. This sequence joins TRBV12-3 or TRBV12-4 and TRBJ1-5; D not certain. V was pared by 5 bases and J by 9 bases, with 11 bases between. The CDR3 extends over 12 amino acids. CDR3 protein: CASSPPGRPQHF. The DNA for the CDR3 is TGTGCCAGCAGTCCTCCTGGGCGGCCCCAGCATTTT.

CDR3 protein: CASSGTGWHEKLFF. In DNA form, the CDR3 reads TGTGCCAGCAGCGGGACAGGCTGGCATGAAAAACTGTTTTTT. This chain joins TRBV25-1 and TRBJ1-4; 8 nucleotides agree with TRBD1. The V gene end was trimmed by 6 bases and the J gene end by 6 bases; junction bases not matched to a gene: 6. Germline CDR1 is MGHDK and CDR2 is SYGVNS. The CDR3 totals 14 residues.

The V call is TRBV5-1, the J call TRBJ1-1; possibly TRBD1 for D (5 bases). Germline V gene sequence: CDR1 SGHRS, CDR2 YFSETQ. Trimming stripped 6 bases from V and 3 bases from J, with 18 bases between. This CDR3 has 15 amino acids. CDR3 coding DNA: TGCGCCAGCAACTCCTTGGGAGGGGCCTACACTGAAGCTTTCTTT. It translates to CASNSLGGAYTEAFF.